This T cell receptor (beta chain) was observed in a study of cytomegalovirus exposure and HLA in healthy donors. Study details: Out of roughly 200 million T cells, an earlier analysis found over 90 million unique TCR beta sequences in total.

The CDR3 covers 12 residues. V lost 4 bases and J lost 6, with 8 bases in between. Germline V gene sequence: CDR1 SGHDT, CDR2 YYEEEE. PCR amplification relied on 60 Vbeta primers (plus 13 Jbeta primers). The repertoire was sequenced with immunoSEQ multiplex PCR; TCRdb's copy has only in-frame clones and lacks some. The data show under 200,000 clones, around 80% seen once. Whole-study findings and limits: Among donors in an Asian-associated ancestry cluster, a later analysis reportedly found fewer N-insertions than the roughly 610-donor mean. Earlier analysis yielded a pattern in which most TCR beta V segments were productive about 90% or about 30% of the time.

This clone has just a few counts. The antigen is undetermined. The sample taken for sequencing was PBMCs. The clonotype originates from a male donor in good health and CMV-seronegative. The V call is TRBV5-6, the J call TRBJ1-5, with D possibly TRBD1 on 5 matching bases. In DNA, the CDR3 is TGTGCCAGCAGCCAGGGCACTCAGCCCCAGCATTTT. It translates to CASSQGTQPQHF.